This T cell receptor (beta chain) is drawn from a study of CD8+CD57+ T cells in acquired aplastic anemia. In the study overall: The study obtained an average of roughly 3 ug of DNA from sorted CD4+ and CD8+ cells. Study findings and constraints: In common between the patients and the controls were approximately 28 CD8+ CDR3 sequences. Simpson's diversity of CD8+ cells was not significantly different in patients compared with controls.

This clonotype was seen repeatedly, ten times or more. Its antigen is not identified. Flow cytometry had shown expanded CD8+CD57+ cells in the patients chosen for sequencing. Profiling that covered TCR beta VDJ and CDR3 relied on genomic DNA as its template. One entry per CDR3 protein, called by TCRdb with MiXCR from the reads. The repertoire holds around 160,000 distinct CDR3 sequences, with 47% as singletons. The germline V gene has CDR1 LNHDA and CDR2 SQIVND (reference sequence). This CDR3 has 15 residues. V lost 9 bases to trimming and J lost 5 bases; unmatched junction nucleotides: 12. The TCR originated in a human donor with aplastic anemia. Input material: sorted CD4+, CD8+, or CD8+CD57+ T cells (not recorded which) from PBMCs. The chain links TRBV19 to TRBJ2-2, with 7 positions matching TRBD1. In nucleotides, the CDR3 is TGTGCCAGCCGGCCTCCGGGACAGTTAACCGGGGAGCTGTTTTTT. It specifies CASRPPGQLTGELFF.